This entry lists 2 T cell receptor beta chains sequenced from one sample in a study of CD8 T cells in ankylosing spondylitis. Whole-study findings and limits: Characteristic of ankylosing spondylitis blood, it appeared, was a TCR beta motif comprising several highly homologous variants.

MiXCR, run by TCRdb on the 5' RACE reads, gives a single entry per CDR3 protein. The table lists more than 650,000 distinct CDR3 sequences, around 11% of them singletons, with roughly 0.51% in the top ten. Their target antigens are unknown. The sample was blood, either unsorted or a sorted T cell fraction (not recorded which). The receptors here all came from a male donor with ankylosing spondylitis.

This clonotype was detected a few times. J is TRBJ1-4 and V is TRBV2, with TRBD1 matching over 7 bases. V trimming: 8 bases; J trimming: 4 bases; junction bases outside the gene matches: 7. Germline V CDR1 and CDR2: SNHLY, FYNNEI. This CDR3 is 14 amino acids long. The CDR3 DNA is TGTGCCAGCGGGGGGACAGATTATAATGAAAAACTGTTTTTT. Translation: CASGGTDYNEKLFF.

This clonotype was seen ten or more times. This rearrangement joins TRBV5-1 to TRBJ2-3, with a tentative D call TRBD1 (6 bases). CDR1 is SGHRS, CDR2 YFSETQ, per germline. V gave up 1 base and J gave up 11 bases, with 17 bases separating them. The CDR3 loop spans 14 amino acids. The chain's CDR3 is CASSLPQGQSRQYF. CDR3 DNA: TGCGCCAGCAGCTTGCCACAGGGCCAAAGCAGGCAGTATTTT.